Described below is a single T cell receptor (beta chain) sequence and its context. Its specificity is not known. CDR1 is SGDLS and CDR2 is YYNGEE in the germline V gene. The CDR3 totals 13 residues. Trimming removed 4 bases at V and 9 bases at J, with 14 bases between. Time point noted: newly diagnosed, previously untreated cHL patient sample. The authors enriched CD8+ T cells from thawed PBMCs via magnetic negative selection. Investigators turned to newly diagnosed, untreated classical Hodgkin lymphoma PBMCs for comparison. Method: immunoSEQ multiplex PCR; TCRdb's copy keeps in-frame clones and lacks some. The sample carries approximately 2,500 clones, over 70% recorded once. This sample is drawn from a study of PD-1 blockade in classical Hodgkin lymphoma. Overall study results and limits: Repertoire differences have undefined causes, possibly disease activity or prior therapy. Compared with healthy donors, newly diagnosed patients reportedly showed lower baseline TCR diversity.

The chain has TRBV9 and TRBJ2-1, with a tentative D call TRBD2 (6 bases). Sequencing used CD8+ T cells from blood. The TCR sequence derives from a human donor with classical Hodgkin lymphoma. The CDR3 DNA reads TGTGCCAGCAGCTTAAACCAGGGAGGTGAGCAGTTCTTC. Translated, it gives CASSLNQGGEQFF.